This is a list of T cell receptor beta chains from one sample in a study of control samples from healthy donors and cancer patients. Profiling relied on immunoSEQ multiplex PCR, and the TCRdb table lists in-frame clones only, not all of them. The sample lists some 220,000 clones, 90% to 95% occurring once. Sequenced input: blood. All receptors derive from a man over 45 in good health. The CDR3 runs from the conserved cysteine through the conserved F or W. Fields, in order: CDR3 protein, CDR3 DNA, J gene, V gene, D gene, clone size. A D gene is named only where the DNA matches it firmly. Size is omitted from some rows. Given values are once, few, many or a class for expanded clones.

CDR3: CASKSGQGQRQPQHF
DNA: TGTGCCAGCAAATCCGGACAGGGTCAAAGACAGCCCCAGCATTTT
J: TRBJ1-5
V: TRBV6-5
D: TRBD1
size: once

CDR3: CASTRSEQETQYF
DNA: TGTGCCAGCACCCGGAGTGAACAAGAGACCCAGTACTTC
J: TRBJ2-5
V: TRBV28
D: NA
size: NA

CDR3: CASSSTGGPLETQYF
DNA: TGTGCCAGCAGCTCAACAGGGGGCCCCTTGGAGACCCAGTACTTC
J: TRBJ2-5
V: TRBV7-2
D: TRBD1
size: once

CDR3: CASSRRTSGAADTQYF
DNA: TGTGCCAGCAGCCGGAGGACTAGCGGGGCGGCAGATACGCAGTATTTT
J: TRBJ2-3
V: TRBV7-3
D: TRBD2
size: NA

CDR3: CASSPRGGIFTDTQYF
DNA: TGTGCCAGCAGCCCACGGGGGGGGATCTTCACAGATACGCAGTATTTT
J: TRBJ2-3
V: TRBV3-1/TRBV3-2
D: TRBD2
size: once

CDR3: CASSYLAAGLAFF
DNA: TGTGCCAGCAGTTACCTCGCCGCGGGGCTGGCTTTCTTT
J: TRBJ1-1
V: TRBV6-6
D: NA
size: NA

CDR3: CASSSGTDTGELFF
DNA: TGTGCCAGCTCCTCCGGGACAGACACCGGGGAGCTGTTTTTT
J: TRBJ2-2
V: TRBV18
D: TRBD1
size: NA

CDR3: CASSQDSSGANVLTF
DNA: TGTGCCAGCAGCCAAGACAGCTCTGGGGCCAACGTCCTGACTTTC
J: TRBJ2-6
V: TRBV3-1/TRBV3-2
D: NA
size: NA

CDR3: CASSLRSGNTEAFF
DNA: TGCGCCAGCAGCTTAAGGTCGGGGAACACTGAAGCTTTCTTT
J: TRBJ1-1
V: TRBV5-1
D: NA
size: NA

CDR3: CASSVQGRETQYF
DNA: TGTGCCAGCAGCGTACAGGGGCGGGAGACCCAGTACTTC
J: TRBJ2-5
V: TRBV27
D: TRBD1
size: NA

CDR3: CASSLAPYWDRGGSGANVLTF
DNA: TGTGCCAGCAGTTTGGCGCCGTACTGGGACAGGGGAGGAAGTGGGGCCAACGTCCTGACTTTC
J: TRBJ2-6
V: TRBV28
D: TRBD1
size: NA

CDR3: CASSARGNSPLHF
DNA: TGTGCCAGCAGCGCCAGGGGGAATTCACCCCTCCACTTT
J: TRBJ1-6
V: TRBV9
D: TRBD1
size: NA

CDR3: CASSLEGAREKLFF
DNA: TGCGCCAGCAGCTTGGAGGGGGCGCGTGAAAAACTGTTTTTT
J: TRBJ1-4
V: TRBV5-1
D: TRBD1
size: NA

CDR3: CASSFLGSTDTQYF
DNA: TGCGCCAGCAGCTTTCTCGGGAGTACAGATACGCAGTATTTT
J: TRBJ2-3
V: TRBV5-1
D: NA
size: NA

CDR3: CASSAAIGDTEAFF
DNA: TGTGCCAGCTCCGCGGCGATCGGAGACACTGAAGCTTTCTTT
J: TRBJ1-1
V: TRBV18
D: NA
size: NA

CDR3: CASSQSGGSGNTIYF
DNA: TGTGCCAGCAGCCAAAGCGGGGGTTCAGGAAACACCATATATTTT
J: TRBJ1-3
V: TRBV7-9
D: NA
size: NA

CDR3: CASSFMWAGAGLTDTQYF
DNA: TGTGCCAGCAGCTTTATGTGGGCTGGAGCAGGACTAACAGATACGCAGTATTTT
J: TRBJ2-3
V: TRBV11-2
D: NA
size: NA

CDR3: CAWSGDSYPGIGYTF
DNA: TGTGCCTGGAGTGGGGACAGTTACCCGGGGATTGGCTACACCTTC
J: TRBJ1-2
V: TRBV30
D: TRBD1
size: NA

CDR3: CASSLLGVEDTQYF
DNA: TGTGCCAGCAGCTTGTTGGGGGTGGAAGATACGCAGTATTTT
J: TRBJ2-3
V: TRBV5-5
D: NA
size: NA

CDR3: CASSPGTTNQPQHF
DNA: TGCGCCAGCAGCCCCGGGACAACGAATCAGCCCCAGCATTTT
J: TRBJ1-5
V: TRBV5-1
D: NA
size: NA

CDR3: CASSSTGIPSSGNTIYF
DNA: TGTGCCAGCAGCTCGACAGGGATTCCGAGCTCTGGAAACACCATATATTTT
J: TRBJ1-3
V: TRBV7-9
D: TRBD1
size: NA

CDR3: CAIRGTGWDSPLHF
DNA: TGTGCCATCCGGGGAACAGGGTGGGATTCACCCCTCCACTTT
J: TRBJ1-6
V: TRBV14
D: NA
size: NA

CDR3: CASIPGLDSYNEQFF
DNA: TGTGCCAGCATCCCGGGACTAGACTCCTACAATGAGCAGTTCTTC
J: TRBJ2-1
V: TRBV7-2
D: TRBD2
size: few

CDR3: CASSRGGSTDTQYF
DNA: TGTGCCAGCAGTCGCGGGGGAAGCACAGATACGCAGTATTTT
J: TRBJ2-3
V: TRBV3-1/TRBV3-2
D: TRBD2
size: NA

CDR3: CASSQDRGSYNEQFF
DNA: TGTGCCAGCAGCCAGGACAGGGGGTCGTACAATGAGCAGTTCTTC
J: TRBJ2-1
V: TRBV9
D: TRBD1
size: NA

CDR3: CASINLVNILHKGYTF
DNA: TGTGCCAGTATCAACCTTGTCAACATCCTCCACAAAGGCTACACCTTC
J: TRBJ1-2
V: TRBV19
D: NA
size: once

CDR3: CASSSTGGNTEAFF
DNA: TGCGCCAGCAGCAGTACAGGGGGCAACACTGAAGCTTTCTTT
J: TRBJ1-1
V: TRBV5-1
D: TRBD1
size: NA

CDR3: CASLGGTIGTEAFF
DNA: TGTGCCAGTCTCGGCGGGACAATCGGCACTGAAGCTTTCTTT
J: TRBJ1-1
V: TRBV19
D: NA
size: NA

CDR3: CASSQAWNSPLHF
DNA: TGCGCCAGCAGCCAAGCTTGGAATTCACCCCTCCACTTT
J: TRBJ1-6
V: TRBV4-1
D: NA
size: NA

CDR3: CASSTGGGGVEAFF
DNA: TGCGCCAGCAGCACGGGCGGGGGAGGAGTTGAAGCTTTCTTT
J: TRBJ1-1
V: TRBV5-1
D: NA
size: once

CDR3: CASSIGQGVNSPLHF
DNA: TGTGCCAGTAGTATTGGTCAGGGGGTGAATTCACCCCTCCACTTT
J: TRBJ1-6
V: TRBV19
D: TRBD1
size: NA

CDR3: CASSYRRNEKLFF
DNA: TGTGCCAGCAGTTACAGGCGTAATGAAAAACTGTTTTTT
J: TRBJ1-4
V: TRBV6-5
D: NA
size: NA

CDR3: CASSQVWGTGGGEQYF
DNA: TGTGCCAGCAGCCAGGTATGGGGGACAGGGGGCGGCGAGCAGTACTTC
J: TRBJ2-7
V: TRBV3-1/TRBV3-2
D: TRBD1
size: NA

CDR3: CASSEFDWLGGTDTQYF
DNA: TGTGCCAGCAGCGAATTCGACTGGTTGGGGGGCACAGATACGCAGTATTTT
J: TRBJ2-3
V: TRBV14
D: NA
size: NA

CDR3: CSVDREALDTQYF
DNA: TGCAGCGTGGACAGGGAAGCTTTGGATACGCAGTATTTT
J: TRBJ2-3
V: TRBV29-1
D: TRBD1
size: NA

CDR3: CASSRGSLGEKLFF
DNA: TGCGCCAGCAGCCGGGGGTCCCTCGGTGAAAAACTGTTTTTT
J: TRBJ1-4
V: TRBV4-3
D: NA
size: NA

CDR3: CASGQGRNEQYF
DNA: TGTGCCAGCGGACAGGGAAGGAACGAGCAGTACTTC
J: TRBJ2-7
V: TRBV19
D: TRBD1
size: NA